Only a few counts were recorded for the clone carrying this T cell receptor (beta chain). The data originate from a study of blood T cell repertoires in COVID-19. Trimming left V 1 base short and J 9 bases short, with 12 bases between. Germline V gene lookup returns CDR1 LGHDT and CDR2 YNNKEL (reference sequence). This CDR3 comprises 13 residues. Data came from immunoSEQ multiplex PCR; TCRdb stores just in-frame clones and leaves some out. Among about 98,000 clones listed, around 81% were seen once. Sequencing was performed on peripheral blood. V and J are TRBV3-1 (or the pseudogene TRBV3-2) and TRBJ1-1, with D possibly being TRBD1 (5 bases). This TCR was sampled from a man aged 55 to 70 with acute or convalescent COVID-19. This CDR3 is CASSQGDSRKAFF. CDR3 nucleotide sequence: TGTGCCAGCAGCCAAGGCGACAGCCGTAAAGCTTTCTTT.